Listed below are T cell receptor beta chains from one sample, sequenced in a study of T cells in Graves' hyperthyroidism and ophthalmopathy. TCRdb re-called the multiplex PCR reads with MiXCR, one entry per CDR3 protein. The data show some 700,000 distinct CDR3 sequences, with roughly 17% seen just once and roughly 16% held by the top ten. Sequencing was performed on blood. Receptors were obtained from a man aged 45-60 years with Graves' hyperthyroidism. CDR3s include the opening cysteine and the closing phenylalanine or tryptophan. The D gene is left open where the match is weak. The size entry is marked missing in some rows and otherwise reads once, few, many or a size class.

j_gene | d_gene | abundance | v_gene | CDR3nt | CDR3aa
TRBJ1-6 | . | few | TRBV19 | TGTGCCAGTAGTATAGAAGGGACGGCTTATAATTCACCCCTCCACTTT | CASSIEGTAYNSPLHF
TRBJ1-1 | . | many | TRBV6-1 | TGTGCCAGCATTCCACTGACAGGTTCGGCCACTGAAGCTTTCTTT | CASIPLTGSATEAFF
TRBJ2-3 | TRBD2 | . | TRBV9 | TGTGCCAGCAGCGTAGAAGCTAGCGGGATGGTCGCAGATACGCAGTATTTT | CASSVEASGMVADTQYF
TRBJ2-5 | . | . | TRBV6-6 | TGTGCCAGCAGTTACTCGATTAATCCAGATGACGAAGAGACCCAGTACTTC | CASSYSINPDDEETQYF
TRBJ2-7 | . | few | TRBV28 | TGTGCCAGCAGTTTGTCGGCACTAAAGAACGAGCAGTACTTC | CASSLSALKNEQYF
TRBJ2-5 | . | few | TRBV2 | TGTGCCAGCAGTATGGGTCTCCAAGGGGAGACCCAGTACTTC | CASSMGLQGETQYF
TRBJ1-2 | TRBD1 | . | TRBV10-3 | TGTGCCATCAATCTCGGACAGGGTGATGGCTACACCTTC | CAINLGQGDGYTF
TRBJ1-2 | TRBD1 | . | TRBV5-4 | TGTGCCAGCAGCTTGCCCTTGGGGACAGACTATGGCTACACCTTC | CASSLPLGTDYGYTF
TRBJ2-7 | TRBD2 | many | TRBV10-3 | TGTGCCATCAGTGAGTCGATCGCTAGCGGGAGGGTCTGGCACGAGCAGTACTTC | CAISESIASGRVWHEQYF
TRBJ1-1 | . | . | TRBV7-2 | TGTGCCAGCAGCTTAGCGAGACACCTGAACACTGAAGCTTTCTTT | CASSLARHLNTEAFF
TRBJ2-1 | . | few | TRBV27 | TGTGCCAGCTTCGGGTACAATGAGCAGTTCTTC | CASFGYNEQFF
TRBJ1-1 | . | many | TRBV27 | TGTGCCACCCGATGGGGGGAGAGCACTGAAGCTTTCTTT | CATRWGESTEAFF
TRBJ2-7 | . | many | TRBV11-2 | TGTGCCAGCAGCTTAGGGGTAGCTAGAGAGCAGTACTTC | CASSLGVAREQYF
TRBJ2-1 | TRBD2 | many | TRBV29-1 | TGCAGCGTTGTGTTGCGGGAGGGCAATGAGCAGTTCTTC | CSVVLREGNEQFF
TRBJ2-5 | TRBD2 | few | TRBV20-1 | TGCAGTGCTACTAGCGGGAGTAAAGAGACCCAGTACTTC | CSATSGSKETQYF
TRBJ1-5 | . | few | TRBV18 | TGTGCCAGCTCCCCAGGGGCCGAAAATCAGCCCCAGCATTTT | CASSPGAENQPQHF
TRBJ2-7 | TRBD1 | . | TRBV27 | TGTGCCAGCGGAAAGGACAGGGACATTTCCTACGAGCAGTACTTC | CASGKDRDISYEQYF
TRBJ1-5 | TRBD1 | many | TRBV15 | TGTGCCACCAGCAGAGATCGGGACAGGGGAGGTCAGCCCCAGCATTTT | CATSRDRDRGGQPQHF
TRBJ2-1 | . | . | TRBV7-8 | TGTGCCAGCAGCTTAGAGGGGGACAACTTCGGGTATGAGCAGTTCTTC | CASSLEGDNFGYEQFF
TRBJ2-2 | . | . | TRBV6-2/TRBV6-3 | TGTGCCAGCAGCCTCAATCTAGCGAGGGAAACCGGGGAGCTGTTTTTT | CASSLNLARETGELFF
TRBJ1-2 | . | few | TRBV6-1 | TGTGCCAGCAGTGAAGCAGGCTCCTATGGCTACACCTTC | CASSEAGSYGYTF
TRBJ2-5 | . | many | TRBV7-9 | TGTGCCAGCAGCTCGCCCCCTACGGGCATACGAGAGACCCAGTACTTC | CASSSPPTGIRETQYF
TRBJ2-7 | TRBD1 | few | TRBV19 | TGTGCCAGTAGTATAGCCGGGGACAGGGAGGTTCTCGAGCAGTACTTC | CASSIAGDREVLEQYF
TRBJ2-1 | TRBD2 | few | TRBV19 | TGTGCCAGTAGTCCCCTGCGGGAGGTCACTGAGCAGTTCTTC | CASSPLREVTEQFF
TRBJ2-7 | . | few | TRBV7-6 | TGTGCCAGCAGCTTAGCGACGCCAGGATACGAGCAGTACTTC | CASSLATPGYEQYF
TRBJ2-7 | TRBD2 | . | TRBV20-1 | TGCAGTGCTAGTTCCCTAGCGGATTACGAGCAGTACTTC | CSASSLADYEQYF
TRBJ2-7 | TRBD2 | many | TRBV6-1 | TGTGCCAGCAGAGAGGCCGGGACTAGCGTAACCTACGAGCAGTACTTC | CASREAGTSVTYEQYF
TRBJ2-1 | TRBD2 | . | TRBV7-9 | TGTGCCAGCAGCTCCCGTCTGGGGACTAGCGGGAGTTCCTACAATGAGCAGTTCTTC | CASSSRLGTSGSSYNEQFF
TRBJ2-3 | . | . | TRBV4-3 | TGCGCCAGCAGCCAAGACTTAGGGTCGGCGCAGTATTTT | CASSQDLGSAQYF
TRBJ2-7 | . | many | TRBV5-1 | TGCGCCAGCAGCCGAGACTGGAACTCCTACGAGCAGTACTTC | CASSRDWNSYEQYF
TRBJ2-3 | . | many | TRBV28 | TGTGCCAGCAACGGAATGACTCCCGGGAAAGATACGCAGTATTTT | CASNGMTPGKDTQYF
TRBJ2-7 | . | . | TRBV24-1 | TGTGCCACCAGTGGGGGTAATGCCTACGAGCAGTACTTC | CATSGGNAYEQYF
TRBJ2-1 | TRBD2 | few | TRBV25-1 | TGTGCCAGCAGTGAATTCGAACGGGAGGTTCCGCACAATGAGCAGTTCTTC | CASSEFEREVPHNEQFF
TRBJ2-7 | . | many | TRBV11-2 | TGTGCCAGCAGCTCTCTGGCGGTTCTCTCCTACGAGCAGTACTTC | CASSSLAVLSYEQYF
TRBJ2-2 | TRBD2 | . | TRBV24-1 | TGTGCCACCAGTGATTTGGCTAGCGGGAACACCGGGGAGCTGTTTTTT | CATSDLASGNTGELFF
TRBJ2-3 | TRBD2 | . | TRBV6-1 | TGTGCCAGCAGCGAGCGGGGCCCGATTGGTACGCAGTATTTT | CASSERGPIGTQYF
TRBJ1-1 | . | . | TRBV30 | TGTGCCTGGAGCGCATTTCGTGTGACTGAAGCTTTCTTT | CAWSAFRVTEAFF
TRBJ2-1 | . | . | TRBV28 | TGTGCCAGCAGTTTATATGGGGGGGCAGCTTCCTACAATGAGCAGTTCTTC | CASSLYGGAASYNEQFF
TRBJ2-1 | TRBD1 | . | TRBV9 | TGTGCCAGCAGCGTAGAAGGGACAGGGCGGGATGAGCAGTTCTTC | CASSVEGTGRDEQFF
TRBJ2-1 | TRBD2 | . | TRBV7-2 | TGTGCCAGCAGCTTAGGGACTAGCGGTTTTTACAATGAGCAGTTCTTC | CASSLGTSGFYNEQFF
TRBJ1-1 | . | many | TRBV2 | TGTGCCAGCAGTCTTCAGGGGATCACTGAAGCTTTCTTT | CASSLQGITEAFF
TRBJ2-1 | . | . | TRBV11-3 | TGTGCCAGCAGCTTCCAGGGTACTGAGCAGTTCTTC | CASSFQGTEQFF
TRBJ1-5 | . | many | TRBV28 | TGTGCCAGCAGGGTGCCAATACGGAGCAATCAGCCCCAGCATTTT | CASRVPIRSNQPQHF